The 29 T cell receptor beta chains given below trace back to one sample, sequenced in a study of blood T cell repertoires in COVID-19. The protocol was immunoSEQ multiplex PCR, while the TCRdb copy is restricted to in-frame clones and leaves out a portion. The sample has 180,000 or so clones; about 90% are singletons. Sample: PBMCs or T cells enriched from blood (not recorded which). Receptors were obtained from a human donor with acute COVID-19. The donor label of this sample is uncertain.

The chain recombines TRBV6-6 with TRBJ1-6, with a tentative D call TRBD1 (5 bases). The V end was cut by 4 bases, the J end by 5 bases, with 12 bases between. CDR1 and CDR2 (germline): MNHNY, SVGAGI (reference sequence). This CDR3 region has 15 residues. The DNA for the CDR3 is TGTGCCAGCAGTTTGCAGGGATCTGATAATTCACCCCTCCACTTT. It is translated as CASSLQGSDNSPLHF.

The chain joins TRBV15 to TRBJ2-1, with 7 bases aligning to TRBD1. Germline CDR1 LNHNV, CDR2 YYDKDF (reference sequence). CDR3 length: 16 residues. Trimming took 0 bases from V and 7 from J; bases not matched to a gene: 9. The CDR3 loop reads CATSRDRGGGWNEQFF. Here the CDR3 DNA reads TGTGCCACCAGCAGAGATAGAGGGGGCGGATGGAATGAGCAGTTCTTC.

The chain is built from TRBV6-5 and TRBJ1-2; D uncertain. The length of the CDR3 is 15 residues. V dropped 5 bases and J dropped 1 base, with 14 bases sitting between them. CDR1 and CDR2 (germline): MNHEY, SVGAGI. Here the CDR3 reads CASSRPRVLNYGYTF. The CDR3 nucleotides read TGTGCCAGCAGTCGGCCGAGGGTCCTTAACTATGGCTACACCTTC.

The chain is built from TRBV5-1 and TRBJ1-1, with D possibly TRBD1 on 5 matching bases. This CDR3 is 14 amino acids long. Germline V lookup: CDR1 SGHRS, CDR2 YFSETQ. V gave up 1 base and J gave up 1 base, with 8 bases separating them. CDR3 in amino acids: CASSLYGGNTEAFF. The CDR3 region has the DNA TGCGCCAGCAGCTTGTACGGGGGGAACACTGAAGCTTTCTTT.

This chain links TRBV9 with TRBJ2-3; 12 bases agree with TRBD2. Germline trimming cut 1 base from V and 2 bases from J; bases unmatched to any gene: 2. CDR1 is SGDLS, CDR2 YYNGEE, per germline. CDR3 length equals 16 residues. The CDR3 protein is CASSVRLAGDTDTQYF. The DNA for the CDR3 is TGTGCCAGCAGCGTACGACTAGCGGGGGACACAGATACGCAGTATTTT.

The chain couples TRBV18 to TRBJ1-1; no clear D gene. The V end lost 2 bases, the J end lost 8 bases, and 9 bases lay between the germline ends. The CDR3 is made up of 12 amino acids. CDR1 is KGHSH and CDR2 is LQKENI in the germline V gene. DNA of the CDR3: TGTGCCAGCTCACCAGGCGGGCTCGAAGCTTTCTTT. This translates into CASSPGGLEAFF.

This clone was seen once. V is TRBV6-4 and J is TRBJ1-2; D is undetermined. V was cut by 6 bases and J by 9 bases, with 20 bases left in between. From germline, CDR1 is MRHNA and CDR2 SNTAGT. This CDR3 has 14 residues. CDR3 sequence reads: CASSQGRVPPRYTF. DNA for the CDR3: TGTGCCAGCAGCCAAGGGCGGGTCCCACCCCGCTACACCTTC.

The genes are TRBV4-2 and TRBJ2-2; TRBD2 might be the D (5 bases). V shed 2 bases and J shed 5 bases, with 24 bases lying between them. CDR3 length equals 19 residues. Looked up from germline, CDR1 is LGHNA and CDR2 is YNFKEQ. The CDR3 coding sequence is TGTGCCAGCAGCCAAAGCCCTGCTGGAGGCAGTGGGAAGACCGGGGAGCTGTTTTTT. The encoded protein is CASSQSPAGGSGKTGELFF.

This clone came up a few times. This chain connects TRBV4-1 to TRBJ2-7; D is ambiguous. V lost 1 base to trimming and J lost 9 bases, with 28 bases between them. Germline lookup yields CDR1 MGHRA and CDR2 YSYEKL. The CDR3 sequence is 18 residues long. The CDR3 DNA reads TGCGCCAGCAGCCAAGTGGATATGGGTTTGGCTAATCTACGAGGGCAGTACTTC. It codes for CASSQVDMGLANLRGQYF.

DNA of the CDR3: TGCGCCAGCAGCCAAGGACAGGGGAAGGCGTTGAACACTGAAGCTTTCTTT. As protein: CASSQGQGKALNTEAFF. The gene calls are TRBV4-3 and TRBJ1-1; 8 bases are shared with TRBD1. The CDR3 covers 17 residues. V gave up 1 base and J gave up 0 bases; unmatched junction bases: 7. In germline, CDR1 is LGHNA, CDR2 YSLEER.

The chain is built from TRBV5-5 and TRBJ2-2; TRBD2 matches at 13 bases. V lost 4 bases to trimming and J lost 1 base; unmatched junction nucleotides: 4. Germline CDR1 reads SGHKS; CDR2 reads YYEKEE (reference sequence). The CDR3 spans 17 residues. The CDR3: CASSPTSGGRNTGELFF. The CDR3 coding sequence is TGTGCCAGCAGCCCGACTAGCGGGGGGAGGAACACCGGGGAGCTGTTTTTT.

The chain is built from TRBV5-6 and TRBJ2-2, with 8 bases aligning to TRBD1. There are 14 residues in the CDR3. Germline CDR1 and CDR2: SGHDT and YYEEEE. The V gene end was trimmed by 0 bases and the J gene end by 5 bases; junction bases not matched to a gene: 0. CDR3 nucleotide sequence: TGTGCCAGCAGCTTGGGACAGGGGACCGGGGAGCTGTTTTTT. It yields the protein CASSLGQGTGELFF.

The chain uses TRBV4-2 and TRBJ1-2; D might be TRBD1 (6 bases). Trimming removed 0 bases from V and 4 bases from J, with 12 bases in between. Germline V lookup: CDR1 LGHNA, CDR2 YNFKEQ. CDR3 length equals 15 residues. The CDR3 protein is CASSQDKGEIYGYTF. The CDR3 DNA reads TGTGCCAGCAGCCAAGATAAGGGGGAAATCTATGGCTACACCTTC.

CDR3 nucleotide sequence: TGTGCCAGCAGCTTACAATACGGGAATGAGCAGTTCTTC. This codes for CASSLQYGNEQFF. The chain is built from TRBV7-3 and TRBJ2-1; D remains ambiguous. Germline loops: CDR1 SGHTA, CDR2 FQGTGA. The V end was cut by 2 bases, the J end by 7 bases, with 9 bases between. The CDR3 loop spans 13 amino acids.

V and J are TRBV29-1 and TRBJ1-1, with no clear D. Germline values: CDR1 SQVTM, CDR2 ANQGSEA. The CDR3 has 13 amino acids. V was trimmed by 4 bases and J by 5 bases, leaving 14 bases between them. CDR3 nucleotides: TGCAGCGTTGGGGCCGTCGGGATGACTGAAGCTTTCTTT. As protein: CSVGAVGMTEAFF. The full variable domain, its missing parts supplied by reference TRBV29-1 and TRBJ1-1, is SAVISQKPSRDICQRGTSLTIQCQVDSQVTMMFWYRQQPGQSLTLIATANQGSEATYESGFVIDKFPISRPNLTFSTLTVSNMSPEDSSIYLCSVGAVGMTEAFFGQGTRLTVV.

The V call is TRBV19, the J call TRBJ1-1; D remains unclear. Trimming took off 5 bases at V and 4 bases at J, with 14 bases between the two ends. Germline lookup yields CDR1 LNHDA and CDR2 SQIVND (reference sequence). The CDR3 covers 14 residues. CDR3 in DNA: TGTGCCAGTAGTGTTGACCTGCGCGGCACTGAAGCTTTCTTT. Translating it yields CASSVDLRGTEAFF.

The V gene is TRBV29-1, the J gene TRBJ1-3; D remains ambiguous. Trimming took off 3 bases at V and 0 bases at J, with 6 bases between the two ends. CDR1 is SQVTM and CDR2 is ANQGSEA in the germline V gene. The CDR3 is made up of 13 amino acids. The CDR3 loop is CSVEGSSGNTIYF. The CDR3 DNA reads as TGCAGCGTTGAGGGGAGCTCTGGAAACACCATATATTTT.

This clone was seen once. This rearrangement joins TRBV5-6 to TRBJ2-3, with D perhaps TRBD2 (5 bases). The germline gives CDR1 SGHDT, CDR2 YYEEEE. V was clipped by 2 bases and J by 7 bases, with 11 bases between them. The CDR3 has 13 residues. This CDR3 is CASSLVRANTQYF. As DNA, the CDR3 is TGTGCCAGCAGCTTAGTGAGGGCCAATACGCAGTATTTT.

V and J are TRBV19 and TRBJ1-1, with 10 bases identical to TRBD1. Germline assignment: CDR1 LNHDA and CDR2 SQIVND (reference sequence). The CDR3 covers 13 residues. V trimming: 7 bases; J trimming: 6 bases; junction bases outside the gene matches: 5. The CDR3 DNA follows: TGTGCCAGTACGACAGGGGGCAGCGCTGAAGCTTTCTTT. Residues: CASTTGGSAEAFF.

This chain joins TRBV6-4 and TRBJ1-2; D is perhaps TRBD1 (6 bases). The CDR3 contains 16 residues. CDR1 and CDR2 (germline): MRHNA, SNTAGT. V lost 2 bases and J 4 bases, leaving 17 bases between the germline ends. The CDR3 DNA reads TGTGCCAGCAGTGACAGGGCAGGGGCGGCCTTCTATGGCTACACCTTC. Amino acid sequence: CASSDRAGAAFYGYTF.

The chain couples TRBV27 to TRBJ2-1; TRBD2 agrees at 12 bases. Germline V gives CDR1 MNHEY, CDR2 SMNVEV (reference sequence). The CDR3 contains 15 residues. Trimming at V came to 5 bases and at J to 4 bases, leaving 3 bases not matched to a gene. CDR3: CASSQTSGSYNEQFF. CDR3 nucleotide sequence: TGTGCCAGCAGTCAGACTAGCGGGAGTTACAATGAGCAGTTCTTC.

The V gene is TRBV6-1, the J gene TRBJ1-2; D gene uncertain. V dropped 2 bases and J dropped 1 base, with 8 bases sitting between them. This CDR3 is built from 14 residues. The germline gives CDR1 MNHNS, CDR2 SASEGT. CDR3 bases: TGTGCCAGCAGTGAAAGAGGCCTTAACTATGGCTACACCTTC. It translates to CASSERGLNYGYTF.

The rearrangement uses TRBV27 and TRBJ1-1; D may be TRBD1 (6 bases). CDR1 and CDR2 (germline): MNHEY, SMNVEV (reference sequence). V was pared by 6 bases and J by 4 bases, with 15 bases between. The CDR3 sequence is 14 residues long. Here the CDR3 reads CASSLGAWGTEAFF. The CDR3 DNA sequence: TGTGCCAGCAGCCTGGGGGCGTGGGGCACTGAAGCTTTCTTT.

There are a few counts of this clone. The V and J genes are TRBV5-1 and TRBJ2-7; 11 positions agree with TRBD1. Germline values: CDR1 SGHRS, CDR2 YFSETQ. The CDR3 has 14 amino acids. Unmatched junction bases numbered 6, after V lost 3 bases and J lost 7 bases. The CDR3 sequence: CASSWGTGGLEQYF. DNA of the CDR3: TGCGCCAGCAGCTGGGGGACAGGGGGATTGGAGCAGTACTTC.

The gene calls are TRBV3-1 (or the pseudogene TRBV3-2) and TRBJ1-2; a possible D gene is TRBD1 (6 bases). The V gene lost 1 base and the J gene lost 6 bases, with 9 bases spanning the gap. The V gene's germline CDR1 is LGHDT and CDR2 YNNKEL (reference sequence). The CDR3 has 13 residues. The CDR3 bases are TGTGCCAGCAGCCAAGTACAGGGAGATGGCTACACCTTC. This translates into CASSQVQGDGYTF.

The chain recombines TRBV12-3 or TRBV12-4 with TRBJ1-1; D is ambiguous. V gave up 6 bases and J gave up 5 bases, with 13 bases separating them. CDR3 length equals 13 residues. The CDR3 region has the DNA TGTGCCAGCAGCCCTGTGTCCGGGACTGAAGCTTTCTTT. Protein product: CASSPVSGTEAFF.

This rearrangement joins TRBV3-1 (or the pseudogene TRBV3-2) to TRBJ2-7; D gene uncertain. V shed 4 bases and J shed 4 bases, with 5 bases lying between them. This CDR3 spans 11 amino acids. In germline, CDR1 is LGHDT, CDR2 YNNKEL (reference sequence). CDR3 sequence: CASSRTYEQYF. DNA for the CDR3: TGTGCCAGCAGCCGCACATACGAGCAGTACTTC.

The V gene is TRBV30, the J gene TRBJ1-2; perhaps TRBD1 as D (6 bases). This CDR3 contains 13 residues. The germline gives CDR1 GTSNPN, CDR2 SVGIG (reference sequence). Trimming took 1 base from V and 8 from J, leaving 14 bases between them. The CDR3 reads CAWSAGGGRGYTF. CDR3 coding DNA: TGTGCCTGGAGTGCTGGGGGGGGGCGAGGCTACACCTTC.

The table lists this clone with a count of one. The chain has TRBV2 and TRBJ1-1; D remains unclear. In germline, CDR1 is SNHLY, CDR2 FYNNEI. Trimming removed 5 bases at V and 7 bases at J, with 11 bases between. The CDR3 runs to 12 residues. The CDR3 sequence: CASSRQVFEAFF. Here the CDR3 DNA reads TGTGCCAGCAGTCGCCAGGTTTTTGAAGCTTTCTTT.